This TCR beta chain was observed in a study of shared clonotypes between healthy human individuals. At the level of the study: The composition of the donors was a couple of women and a few men aged 18 to 49.

Findings and caveats of the study: Naive subsets tended to show greater estimated richness than memory subsets. Rarefaction revealed incomplete sorted-subset sequencing despite large depth.

CD8 cells classed as naive were CD45RO-negative and positively selected for CCR7, excluding terminally differentiated effector memory CD45RA+ cells. The study ran the assay at deep level. Repertoires were generated with immunoSEQ multiplex PCR, while TCRdb's copy carries only in-frame clones and drops some. The repertoire has around 2,100,000 clones, approximately 94% of them found once; the top ten carry roughly 1.2%. Looked up from germline, CDR1 is MGHRA and CDR2 is YSYEKL. This CDR3 is built from 17 residues. J was trimmed by 0 bases and V by 1 base; bases with no gene match: 6. As for this clone: The antigen remains undetermined.

This sequence was found in a man younger than 30 in good health. The sample taken for sequencing was naive CD8+ T cells sorted from blood. The chain links TRBV4-1 to TRBJ1-3, with 7 bases that match TRBD1. The CDR3 DNA sequence: TGCGCCAGCAGCCAAGTGACAGGGACTAACTCTGGAAACACCATATATTTT. Translating gives CASSQVTGTNSGNTIYF.